This passage covers 16 T cell receptor beta chains from one sample sequenced in a study of blood T cell repertoires in COVID-19. The method was immunoSEQ multiplex PCR; TCRdb's version includes in-frame clones alone and lacks a portion of them. The sample gives roughly 60,000 clones, approximately 85% of which show up once; roughly 13% is in the top ten. The sample consisted of peripheral blood. These receptors were taken from a human donor in a cohort sampled during active COVID-19.

This clone was picked up one time. The genes are TRBV6-5 and TRBJ2-7; TRBD2 aligns across 9 bases. Germline CDR1 is MNHEY and CDR2 is SVGAGI. Germline trimming cut 2 bases from V and 2 bases from J; bases unmatched to any gene: 4. The CDR3 sequence is 15 residues long. The CDR3 DNA reads TGTGCCAGCAGTTACGGTCTAGCGGGGACCTACGAGCAGTACTTC. It is translated as CASSYGLAGTYEQYF.

The chain joins TRBV28 to TRBJ2-7; weak D call: TRBD2 (5 bases). The V and J ends lost 6 bases and 0 bases respectively, with 15 bases between them. Germline V gene data show CDR1 as MDHEN and CDR2 as SYDVKM. The CDR3 length is 15 residues. CDR3 region: CASRLAGESSYEQYF. The CDR3 DNA reads as TGTGCCAGCAGGTTAGCCGGGGAGAGCTCCTACGAGCAGTACTTC.

The chain recombines TRBV2 with TRBJ1-6; 7 nucleotides line up with TRBD1. Germline CDR1 and CDR2: SNHLY and FYNNEI. Trimming removed 7 bases from V and 7 bases from J; junction bases left unmatched: 10. This CDR3 region has 15 residues. CDR3 sequence: CASNGQATKNSPLHF. The CDR3 nucleotides are TGTGCCAGCAACGGACAGGCCACAAAAAATTCACCCCTCCACTTT.

This sequence joins TRBV28 and TRBJ1-2, with 8 positions matching TRBD1. CDR3 size: 15 residues. Trimming removed 2 bases from V and 0 bases from J; junction bases left unmatched: 2. Germline assignment: CDR1 MDHEN and CDR2 SYDVKM. The CDR3 loop reads CASSLTGGTNYGYTF. For the CDR3, the DNA is TGTGCCAGCAGTTTAACAGGGGGGACTAACTATGGCTACACCTTC.

J is TRBJ2-7 and V is TRBV7-6; a possible D gene is TRBD1 (5 bases). V was cut by 0 bases and J by 2 bases, with 11 bases left in between. Germline assignment: CDR1 SGHVS and CDR2 FNYEAQ. The CDR3 contains 15 residues. The DNA for the CDR3 is TGTGCCAGCAGCTTAGCCCCAAGGGGCACCTACGAGCAGTACTTC. Its protein is CASSLAPRGTYEQYF. Full variable domain (rest looked up from reference TRBV7-6 and TRBJ2-7): GAGVSQSPRYKVTKRGQDVALRCDPISGHVSLYWYRQALGQGPEFLTYFNYEAQQDKSGLPNDRFSAERPEGSISTLTIQRTEQRDSAMYRCASSLAPRGTYEQYFGPGTRLTVT.

V and J are TRBV6-1 and TRBJ1-5, with D perhaps matching TRBD1 (6 bases). CDR3 size: 17 residues. Trimming pared 1 base from V and 0 bases from J, leaving 13 bases between. CDR1 is MNHNS and CDR2 is SASEGT in the germline V gene. This chain's CDR3 is CASSEGVGHLSNQPQHF. Written as DNA, the CDR3 is TGTGCCAGCAGTGAAGGAGTGGGACACCTTAGCAATCAGCCCCAGCATTTT.

This clone appeared once. The rearrangement joins TRBV28 to TRBJ2-3; the D gene is possibly TRBD1 (5 bases). Per the germline V gene, CDR1 is MDHEN and CDR2 is SYDVKM. V was pared by 6 bases and J by 2 bases, with 6 bases between. The CDR3 consists of 12 residues. CDR3 nucleotide sequence: TGTGCCAGCAGGGGGCCCACAGATACGCAGTATTTT. It specifies CASRGPTDTQYF. Variable domain in full (rest from reference TRBV28 and TRBJ2-3): DVKVTQSSRYLVKRTGEKVFLECVQDMDHENMFWYRQDPGLGLRLIYFSYDVKMKEKGDIPEGYSVSREKKERFSLILESASTNQTSMYLCASRGPTDTQYFGPGTRLTVL.

This chain uses TRBV6-6 with TRBJ2-3; D ambiguous. V was trimmed by 6 bases and J by 2 bases, leaving 9 bases between them. Germline V gene data show CDR1 as MNHNY and CDR2 as SVGAGI (reference sequence). The CDR3 has 13 amino acids. The CDR3 nucleotides are TGTGCCAGCAGCCAGACAACCACAGATACGCAGTATTTT. It encodes CASSQTTTDTQYF.

The gene calls are TRBV4-1 and TRBJ2-7, with D perhaps matching TRBD1 (6 bases). Per germline, CDR1 MGHRA and CDR2 YSYEKL. Trimming removed 0 bases from V and 12 bases from J, with 18 bases in between. This CDR3 is 14 amino acids long. In DNA, the CDR3 is TGCGCCAGCAGCCAAGAGCCCGCAGGGGCGACCTTGTACTTC. Its translation: CASSQEPAGATLYF.

The chain couples TRBV29-1 to TRBJ2-7, with 9 bases that match TRBD2. CDR1 is SQVTM, CDR2 ANQGSEA, per germline. J gave up 5 bases and V 4 bases, and 6 bases lay outside the gene matches. The CDR3 is 13 residues long. CDR3 nucleotides: TGCAGCGTTGTTCTGGGACTAGCTAACGAGCAGTACTTC. Protein: CSVVLGLANEQYF.

The rearrangement uses TRBV25-1 and TRBJ1-2; 12 positions match TRBD1. With 6 bases clipped from V and 4 bases from J, the junction kept 3 bases outside the gene matches. There are 14 residues in the CDR3. Germline CDR1 reads MGHDK; CDR2 reads SYGVNS. CDR3 nucleotide sequence: TGTGCCAGCAGGGGGGACAGGGGGCCCTATGGCTACACCTTC. It encodes CASRGDRGPYGYTF.

V usage is TRBV27 and J usage is TRBJ1-1, with D unclear. Germline lookup yields CDR1 MNHEY and CDR2 SMNVEV (reference sequence). The CDR3 has 13 amino acids. Trimming took 6 bases from V and 4 from J, leaving 12 bases between them. The CDR3 nucleotides are TGTGCCAGCAGACTACCGGGGTCCACTGAAGCTTTCTTT. It codes for CASRLPGSTEAFF.

CDR3 nucleotide sequence: TGTGCCAGCTCAGGGACTAGCGTTTTGGATGAGCAGTTCTTC. Translation: CASSGTSVLDEQFF. The chain links TRBV18 to TRBJ2-1; 10 bases line up with TRBD2. The CDR3 covers 14 residues. V shed 5 bases and J 8 bases; nucleotides not matched to a gene: 6. The germline V gene has CDR1 KGHSH and CDR2 LQKENI.

The genes are TRBV18 and TRBJ2-7; 9 bases fit TRBD2. CDR3 length: 13 amino acids. In germline, CDR1 is KGHSH, CDR2 LQKENI. V gave up 4 bases and J gave up 5 bases; unmatched junction bases: 3. The CDR3 sequence is CASSLAGEHEQYF. The CDR3 DNA reads as TGTGCCAGCTCACTAGCGGGAGAACACGAGCAGTACTTC. Filled out from reference TRBV18 and TRBJ2-7, the complete variable domain reads NAGVMQNPRHLVRRRGQEARLRCSPMKGHSHVYWYRQLPEEGLKFMVYLQKENIIDESGMPKERFSAEFPKEGPSILRIQQVVRGDSAAYFCASSLAGEHEQYFGPGTRLTVT.

This chain connects TRBV10-3 to TRBJ2-3; no clear D gene. Per the germline V gene, CDR1 is ENHRY and CDR2 is SYGVKD. V was shortened by 3 bases and J by 4 bases, with 5 bases between the two germline ends. This CDR3 has 12 residues. CDR3 loop: CAISDVADTQYF. Written as DNA, the CDR3 is TGTGCCATCAGTGATGTAGCAGATACGCAGTATTTT.

This sequence joins TRBV27 and TRBJ2-7; 8 bases match TRBD1. Germline V lookup: CDR1 MNHEY, CDR2 SMNVEV (reference sequence). There are 18 residues in the CDR3. V gave up 1 base and J gave up 3 bases; unmatched junction bases: 14. This chain's CDR3 is CASSLLTPRTGRNYEQYF. For the CDR3, the DNA is TGTGCCAGCAGTTTATTAACCCCCAGGACAGGGCGCAACTACGAGCAGTACTTC.